This TCR beta chain was observed in a study of cytomegalovirus exposure and HLA in healthy donors. Study findings and constraints: Many donors carried some public TCRs, although rarity characterized most TCR sequences. A missense variant in DCLRE1C was later tied to TCR beta V- and J-gene trimming. Several of the most significant clusters appeared linked to common viral pathogens, based on a later analysis.

Germline-derived CDR1 and CDR2 are SGHDT and YYEEEE. V lost 3 bases, J lost 8 bases, and 15 bases stayed unmatched. The CDR3 has 17 residues. The PCR ran on 60 Vbeta and 13 Jbeta primers. Produced via immunoSEQ multiplex PCR; TCRdb's table is partial and in-frame only. Found here are some 170,000 clones, 80% of them singletons; the top ten hold 9.5% to 10%. This clone was picked up a small number of times. Its antigen is unidentified. Each of the donors was a healthy bone marrow donor. The sample was PBMCs. The clonotype was recovered from a man younger than 35 in good health and CMV-seropositive. This chain links TRBV5-6 with TRBJ1-4, with 8 nucleotides matching TRBD1. CDR3 sequence reads: CASSSITGQGLSEKLFF. The CDR3 DNA is TGTGCCAGCAGCTCTATCACCGGACAGGGACTATCGGAAAAACTGTTTTTT.